These 14 T cell receptor beta chains were sequenced from one sample in a study of T cell repertoires in cytomegalovirus infection. TCRdb reprocessed the reads via MiXCR and lists one record per CDR3 protein. In the table there are about 310,000 distinct CDR3 sequences, 15% to 20% of which are singletons. The specimen was PBMCs. The source of these receptors is a human donor in good health (CMV status not recorded). Some clones in this sample may be carry-over from other donors' samples.

This clonotype was seen a few times. The chain links TRBV28 to TRBJ2-1; 7 positions agree with TRBD1. The CDR3 has 16 amino acids. From germline, CDR1 is MDHEN and CDR2 SYDVKM. J was trimmed by 9 bases and V by 5 bases; bases with no gene match: 16. The DNA of the CDR3 is TGTGCCAGCAGTCCCCATTCGACAGGGTTGGGGCCTGAGCAGTTCTTC. Its protein is CASSPHSTGLGPEQFF.

This clonotype was picked up many times. V gene TRBV12-3 or TRBV12-4 combines with J gene TRBJ2-7; tentatively, D is TRBD1 (6 bases). The CDR3 is 15 residues long. The V and J ends lost 4 bases and 3 bases respectively, with 16 bases between them. CDR3 sequence: CASSYRTVTHYEQYF. CDR3 nucleotides: TGTGCCAGCAGTTACCGGACAGTAACCCACTACGAGCAGTACTTC.

The CDR3 DNA is TGTGCCAGCAGCTTACGGGCCCGCCTGAACACTGAAGCTTTCTTT. This translates into CASSLRARLNTEAFF. V gene TRBV13 combines with J gene TRBJ1-1; D remains ambiguous. V was cut by 2 bases and J by 0 bases, with 10 bases left in between. The CDR3 is 15 amino acids. Germline loops: CDR1 PRHDT, CDR2 FYEKMQ (reference sequence).

This clonotype was detected many times. The V call is TRBV11-1, the J call TRBJ2-5; D might be TRBD2 (5 bases). Germline lookup yields CDR1 SGHAT and CDR2 FQDESV (reference sequence). CDR3 size: 14 residues. V was cut by 4 bases and J by 5 bases, with 14 bases left in between. CDR3 in amino acids: CASSSRTGEETQYF. The CDR3 DNA sequence: TGTGCCAGCAGCTCTCGGACCGGGGAGGAGACCCAGTACTTC. The entire variable domain, with the rest obtained from reference TRBV11-1 and TRBJ2-5, is as follows: EAEVAQSPRYKITEKSQAVAFWCDPISGHATLYWYRQILGQGPELLVQFQDESVVDDSQLPKDRFSAERLKGVDSTLKIQPAELGDSAMYLCASSSRTGEETQYFGPGTRLLVL.

This clonotype has a handful of counts. This chain connects TRBV4-1 to TRBJ1-2; 7 bases agree with TRBD1. The CDR3 contains 15 residues. After removal of 0 bases from V and 0 bases from J, the junction contained 1 base not matched to a gene. Germline CDR1 MGHRA, CDR2 YSYEKL. The CDR3 is CASSQDGTANYGYTF. The DNA for the CDR3 is TGCGCCAGCAGCCAAGACGGGACAGCTAACTATGGCTACACCTTC.

This clonotype was picked up a small number of times. The rearrangement uses TRBV12-3 or TRBV12-4 and TRBJ2-7, with D unclear. The CDR3 extends over 14 amino acids. V was trimmed by 2 bases and J by 2 bases, leaving 10 bases between them. CDR3 in DNA: TGTGCCAGCAGTTTAAGGCAGGCAACCTACGAGCAGTACTTC. Its translation: CASSLRQATYEQYF.

This clonotype was seen a few times. The rearrangement links TRBV6-2 or TRBV6-3 to TRBJ2-3; possible D gene TRBD2, 6 bases. V was pared by 5 bases and J by 1 base, with 10 bases between. The CDR3 sequence is 14 residues long. Germline CDR1 is MNHEY and CDR2 is SVGEGT. In DNA form, the CDR3 reads TGTGCCAGCAGTCGCGGGGAACGCACAGATACGCAGTATTTT. This codes for CASSRGERTDTQYF.

This clonotype was picked up a small number of times. This rearrangement joins TRBV19 to TRBJ2-1; 9 nucleotides match TRBD2. Trimming at V came to 5 bases and at J to 5 bases, leaving 4 bases not matched to a gene. The length of the CDR3 is 14 residues. Germline assignment: CDR1 LNHDA and CDR2 SQIVND (reference sequence). The CDR3 sequence is CASSLGLAHNEQFF. CDR3 coding DNA: TGTGCCAGTAGTTTGGGACTAGCTCACAATGAGCAGTTCTTC. Looking up the rest from reference TRBV19 and TRBJ2-1 gives the full variable domain: DGGITQSPKYLFRKEGQNVTLSCEQNLNHDAMYWYRQDPGQGLRLIYYSQIVNDFQKGDIAEGYSVSREKKESFPLTVTSAQKNPTAFYLCASSLGLAHNEQFFGPGTRLTVL.

This clonotype was seen only a few times. The rearrangement links TRBV7-2 to TRBJ2-5, with 11 bases identical to TRBD1. The CDR3 loop spans 16 amino acids. V lost 5 bases, J lost 5 bases, and 10 bases stayed unmatched. The V gene's germline CDR1 is SGHTA and CDR2 FQGNSA. CDR3 region: CASSGTGTGGRETQYF. The CDR3 DNA reads TGTGCCAGCAGCGGGACCGGGACAGGGGGACGGGAGACCCAGTACTTC. Based on the CDR3 plus reference TRBV7-2 and TRBJ2-5, the full variable domain is GAGVSQSPSNKVTEKGKDVELRCDPISGHTALYWYRQSLGQGLEFLIYFQGNSAPDKSGLPSDRFSAERTGGSVSTLTIQRTQQEDSAVYLCASSGTGTGGRETQYFGPGTRLLVL.

J is TRBJ2-1 and V is TRBV7-9; a weak D match, TRBD2 (5 bases). The CDR3 runs to 13 residues. V was shortened by 3 bases and J by 8 bases, with 11 bases between the two germline ends. CDR1 is SEHNR and CDR2 is FQNEAQ in the germline V gene (reference sequence). The CDR3 region has the DNA TGTGCCAGCAGCTTTTTCACGCGGGATGAGCAGTTCTTC. This sequence encodes CASSFFTRDEQFF.

The chain employs TRBV20-1 and TRBJ2-7; D is possibly TRBD2 (6 bases). Trimming removed 6 bases from V and 5 bases from J, with 23 bases in between. The CDR3 is 15 amino acids. Germline CDR1 is DFQATT and CDR2 is SNEGSKA (reference sequence). The CDR3 sequence: CSASTAALATHEQYF. The CDR3 bases are TGCAGTGCATCGACCGCGGCGCTAGCGACGCACGAGCAGTACTTC.

This chain joins TRBV19 and TRBJ2-7; D remains unclear. V shed 5 bases and J shed 2 bases, with 10 bases lying between them. The CDR3 totals 13 residues. Germline lookup yields CDR1 LNHDA and CDR2 SQIVND (reference sequence). CDR3 sequence: CASSPRTAYEQYF. The CDR3 nucleotides are TGTGCCAGTAGTCCCCGAACAGCCTACGAGCAGTACTTC.

The V and J genes are TRBV20-1 and TRBJ1-5; possible D gene TRBD1, 5 bases. V lost 0 bases and J lost 0, with 15 bases in between. CDR3 size: 17 residues. Per the germline V gene, CDR1 is DFQATT and CDR2 is SNEGSKA (reference sequence). This CDR3 is CSARDPSQGSSNQPQHF. The CDR3 DNA follows: TGCAGTGCTAGAGATCCCTCCCAGGGCTCTAGCAATCAGCCCCAGCATTTT.

The chain links TRBV2 to TRBJ2-5; D not resolved. Germline V gene sequence: CDR1 SNHLY, CDR2 FYNNEI. This CDR3 comprises 12 residues. V lost 6 bases and J 5 bases, leaving 10 bases between the germline ends. DNA for the CDR3: TGTGCCAGCAGCCCCCGGATTGAGACCCAGTACTTC. Translating it yields CASSPRIETQYF.